This entry is about one T cell receptor beta chain. There are a few counts of this clonotype. Its target antigen remains unknown. No per-base quality is available; no much larger clone lies one base away. The entry originates in a study of healthy donors' naive CD4 and CD8 T cells (dated by TCRdb to about 2015). General notes on the study: Donor selection covered three age groups (20-25, 40-50 and 60-70 years) with roughly 6 people in each, and the resulting cohort had a mean age of approximately 43 and was half female. For TCR alpha, a new primer set was designed to cover all functional IMGT alpha gene variants, and all other steps followed the beta-chain workflow. To check how TCR variation relates to lineage commitment, the researchers sequenced rearranged TCR alpha and beta chains taken from naive CD4+ and CD8+ T cells. Peripheral blood mononuclear cells were collected from roughly 17 healthy, unrelated individuals. Donors were HLA-typed by sequencing at HLA-A, -B, -C, -DRB1, -DQB1 and -DPB1 using the SBTexcellerator protocol, an ABI3130xl analyzer and SBTengine software.

Cells with a CD4+CD8-CD45RO-CD45RA+ profile were isolated by FACS and defined as naive CD4+ T cells, and those with a CD8+CD4-CD45RA+CD27bright profile were defined as naive CD8+ T cells. Antibodies against CD4 (RPA-T4), CD8 (SK1), CD27 (O323), CD45RA (HI100) and CD45RO (UCHL1) were used for sorting. Per the germline V gene (reference sequence), SGHKS is the CDR1 and YYEKEE is the CDR2. Germline trimming amounts to 4 bases on V and 0 bases on J, with 5 as the count of junction bases outside the gene matches. The CDR3 runs 17 amino acids, cysteine and phenylalanine included. Only the CDR3 portion is preserved as DNA: 51 bases, with reading frame beginning at the first base. The reads were generated on a 454 GS FLX Titanium. A previously published linear amplification protocol was used to build TCR libraries from roughly 0.5 ug of total RNA. Sequencing was performed on the Roche/454 Genome Sequencer with Titanium chemistry. Per the original workflow: A total of roughly 80,000 rearranged TCR alpha transcripts were sequenced from about five of the healthy donors. Duplicate transcripts were dropped, and unique TCR clonotypes were identified by the CDR3 junction according to IMGT nomenclature. Using logistic regression in R 2.13.0, the researchers modeled CD4 versus CD8 status as a function of V and J genes, with an adjustment for donor effects and a Bonferroni correction for multiple testing. Starting from the raw public reads, TCRdb applied fastp trimming at Q25, assembled clones with MiXCR and retained in-frame beta chains. CDR3 protein sequences are deduplicated, and each keeps its most common genes and DNA. Here the V and J calls rest on TCRdb's processing, not on the authors' analysis. The sample table contains roughly 200,000 distinct CDR3 sequences; only one count was recorded for over 60% of them. The ten most abundant clones make up approximately 2.5% of the sample.

General study outcomes and caveats: Alpha and beta chains were sequenced in bulk and could not be paired, so combined chain effects were not evaluated. Taken together, V genes, J genes and CDR3 charge appeared to account for roughly 13% of the variance in CD4/CD8 propensity, acting in a largely additive way. Most V and J gene segments were reportedly biased between naive CD4+ and CD8+ cells, consistently across donors and independent of HLA genotype. In both chains, CD4+ lineage was associated with a positively charged CDR3 and CD8+ lineage with a negatively charged CDR3. Possible repertoire bias arising from homeostatic proliferation of naive T cells was not directly addressed.

This TCR was recovered from a pool of human donors in good health; the sample pools cells from several healthy donors. The chain was built from TRBV5-5 and TRBJ2-6, and 9 junction bases match TRBD1. The sample consisted of naive CD4+ and CD8+ T cells sorted from blood, pooled from several donors. The cell subset or site label on this specimen signifies: FACS-sorted naive CD4+ (CD45RO-CD45RA+) and naive CD8+ (CD45RA+CD27bright) T cells. CDR3 reads: CASSPGTGYSGANVLTF. The nucleotides are TGTGCCAGCAGCCCCGGGACAGGGTACTCTGGGGCCAACGTCCTGACTTTC. The CDR3 plus the reference TRBV5-5 and TRBJ2-6 genes for the other parts give the full variable domain: DAGVTQSPTHLIKTRGQQVTLRCSPISGHKSVSWYQQVLGQGPQFIFQYYEKEERGRGNFPDRFSARQFPNYSSELNVNALLLGDSALYLCASSPGTGYSGANVLTFGAGSRLTVL.